This T cell receptor beta chain was identified during a study of high-grade serous ovarian cancer treatment subgroups. Generated by immunoSEQ multiplex PCR, the TCRdb table keeps only in-frame clones and is missing some. This table holds roughly 29,000 clones, 80% to 90% found once. Tumor samples were obtained before definitive surgery or chemotherapy. This clone was counted a single time. What it binds is unknown. General study points: Different patients shared almost no repertoire; same-patient tumors shared roughly 0.095 to 0.85.

This TCR was sampled from a human donor with high-grade serous ovarian cancer. The sample comprised tumor tissue.

The CDR3 sequence is CASSSYNEQFF. The CDR3 nucleotides are TGTGCCAGCAGCTCTTACAATGAGCAGTTCTTC. V and J are TRBV5-6 and TRBJ2-1; D gene unclear. CDR1 is SGHDT and CDR2 is YYEEEE in the germline V gene. This CDR3 contains 11 residues. V gave up 3 bases and J gave up 4 bases, with 2 bases separating them.